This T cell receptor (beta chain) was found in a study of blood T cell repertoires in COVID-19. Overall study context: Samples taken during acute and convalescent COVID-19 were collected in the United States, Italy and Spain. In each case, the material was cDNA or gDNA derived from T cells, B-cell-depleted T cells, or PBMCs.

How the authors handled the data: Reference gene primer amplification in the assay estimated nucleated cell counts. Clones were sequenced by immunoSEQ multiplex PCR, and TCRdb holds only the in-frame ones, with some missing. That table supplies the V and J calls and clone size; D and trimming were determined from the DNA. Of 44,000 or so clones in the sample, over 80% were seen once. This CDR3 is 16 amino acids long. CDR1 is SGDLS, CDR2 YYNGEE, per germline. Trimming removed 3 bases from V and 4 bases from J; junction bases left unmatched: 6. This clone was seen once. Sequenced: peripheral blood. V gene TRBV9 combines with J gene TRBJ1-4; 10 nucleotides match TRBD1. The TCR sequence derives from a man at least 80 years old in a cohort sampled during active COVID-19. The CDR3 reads CASSAGQGGINEKLFF. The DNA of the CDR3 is TGTGCCAGCAGCGCCGGACAGGGGGGAATTAATGAAAAACTGTTTTTT.